This T cell receptor (beta chain) was obtained from a study of cytomegalovirus exposure and HLA in healthy donors. Study-wide results and caveats: TCR beta V- and J-gene trimming, according to a later analysis, was linked to a missense DCLRE1C variant. With DRB1 most and HLA-C fewest, TCR association rates differed between HLA loci in a later analysis.

V was pared by 2 bases and J by 2 bases, with 5 bases of the junction left unmatched. Germline V lookup: CDR1 SGHRS, CDR2 YFSETQ. The CDR3 length is 15 residues. The PCR had 60 Vbeta and 13 Jbeta primers. In the source study's methods: The count from a later analysis was about 80 million unique TCR beta chains, some 10 million of them shared. TCRdb keeps only in-frame clones here, not all; method: immunoSEQ multiplex PCR. V and J calls and clone size are given by that table; D and trimming were obtained from the DNA. The table has 170,000 or so clones, around 80% seen once. Donors were ostensibly healthy at sampling, although undocumented immune exposures were probable. This clone was recorded a few times. The antigen is unknown.

The chain uses TRBV5-1 and TRBJ2-3, with 7 nucleotides matching TRBD1. The sequence was obtained from a woman aged 55-70 years in good health and CMV-seropositive. Sequencing input: PBMCs. The CDR3 coding sequence is TGCGCCAGCAGCTTCCAGGGGGACCACACAGATACGCAGTATTTT. Protein sequence: CASSFQGDHTDTQYF.